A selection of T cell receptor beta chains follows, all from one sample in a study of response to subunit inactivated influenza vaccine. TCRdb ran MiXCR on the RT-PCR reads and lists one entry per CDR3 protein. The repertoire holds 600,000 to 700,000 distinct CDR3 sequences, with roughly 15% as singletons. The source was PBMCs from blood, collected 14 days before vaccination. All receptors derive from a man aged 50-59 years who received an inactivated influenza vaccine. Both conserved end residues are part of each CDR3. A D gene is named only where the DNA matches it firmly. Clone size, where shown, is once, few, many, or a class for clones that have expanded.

cdr3_nt: TGCGCCAGCAGCTTGTTTAATGAGCAGTTCTTC
cdr3_aa: CASSLFNEQFF
v_call: TRBV5-1
j_call: TRBJ2-1
d_call: .
clone_size: many

cdr3_nt: TGTGCCAGCAGACCGGGACTCGGGGAGACCCAGTACTTC
cdr3_aa: CASRPGLGETQYF
v_call: TRBV7-8
j_call: TRBJ2-5
d_call: .
clone_size: once

cdr3_nt: TGTGCCAGTAGTTTGGACAGCGGGGAAAAACTGTTTTTT
cdr3_aa: CASSLDSGEKLFF
v_call: TRBV19
j_call: TRBJ1-4
d_call: .
clone_size: few

cdr3_nt: TGTGCCAGCAGTATACAGGGGGCGCGAGGTGAAGCTTTCTTT
cdr3_aa: CASSIQGARGEAFF
v_call: TRBV28
j_call: TRBJ1-1
d_call: TRBD1
clone_size: .

cdr3_nt: TGCGCCAGCAGCAAGGGACAGATCCAAGAGACCCAGTACTTC
cdr3_aa: CASSKGQIQETQYF
v_call: TRBV5-1
j_call: TRBJ2-5
d_call: TRBD1
clone_size: many

cdr3_nt: TGTGCCACCAGCAGAGATCTCCCCCGAGCGGGGTACACAGATACGCAGTATTTT
cdr3_aa: CATSRDLPRAGYTDTQYF
v_call: TRBV15
j_call: TRBJ2-3
d_call: TRBD2
clone_size: few

cdr3_nt: TGTGCCAGCAGTCGGACAGGGAGGAAAGAGACCCAGTACTTC
cdr3_aa: CASSRTGRKETQYF
v_call: TRBV4-2
j_call: TRBJ2-5
d_call: TRBD1
clone_size: once

cdr3_nt: TGCAGCGCCACCGGGACAGGGAGCACAGATACGCAGTATTTT
cdr3_aa: CSATGTGSTDTQYF
v_call: TRBV20-1
j_call: TRBJ2-3
d_call: TRBD1
clone_size: .

cdr3_nt: TGCAGCGTTGAAGATCTCCCGGGGGCCCCAGGGGCCAAAAACATTCAGTACTTC
cdr3_aa: CSVEDLPGAPGAKNIQYF
v_call: TRBV29-1
j_call: TRBJ2-4
d_call: .
clone_size: many

cdr3_nt: TGTGCCAGCAGTTTATCCTACTTCAGCTCCTACGAGCAGTACTTC
cdr3_aa: CASSLSYFSSYEQYF
v_call: TRBV28
j_call: TRBJ2-7
d_call: .
clone_size: few

cdr3_nt: TGTGCCAGCAGTTTATCTGGCGGTGGGGAGCAGTTCTTC
cdr3_aa: CASSLSGGGEQFF
v_call: TRBV12-3/TRBV12-4
j_call: TRBJ2-1
d_call: .
clone_size: many

cdr3_nt: TGCGCCAGCAGCTTGGACAGGGGGAACTATGGCTACACCTTC
cdr3_aa: CASSLDRGNYGYTF
v_call: TRBV7-2
j_call: TRBJ1-2
d_call: TRBD1
clone_size: many

cdr3_nt: TGTGCCAGCTCCTCGGTGTACATAGAGCAGTTCTTC
cdr3_aa: CASSSVYIEQFF
v_call: TRBV12-3/TRBV12-4
j_call: TRBJ2-1
d_call: .
clone_size: few

cdr3_nt: TGCGCCAGCAGCTTGGGGGCAGGGGATGACCGGACTGAAGCTTTCTTT
cdr3_aa: CASSLGAGDDRTEAFF
v_call: TRBV5-1
j_call: TRBJ1-1
d_call: .
clone_size: .

cdr3_nt: TGTGCCAGCAGCTATGGGGGGGGGGCCGAGGAAGTGGCCCAGTACTTC
cdr3_aa: CASSYGGGAEEVAQYF
v_call: TRBV7-8
j_call: TRBJ2-5
d_call: .
clone_size: .

cdr3_nt: TGCGCCAGCAGCCTCTGGGGCAACCGACAGGGGAACTACGAGCAGTACTTC
cdr3_aa: CASSLWGNRQGNYEQYF
v_call: TRBV4-3
j_call: TRBJ2-7
d_call: TRBD1
clone_size: many

cdr3_nt: TGTGCCAGCAGCGCTAAACTAGCGGGAGTGGACTATGAGCAGTTCTTC
cdr3_aa: CASSAKLAGVDYEQFF
v_call: TRBV7-8
j_call: TRBJ2-1
d_call: TRBD2
clone_size: few

cdr3_nt: TGCAGTGCTAGATTTCCGGACACCGGGGAGCTGTTTTTT
cdr3_aa: CSARFPDTGELFF
v_call: TRBV20-1
j_call: TRBJ2-2
d_call: .
clone_size: few

cdr3_nt: TGTGCCAGCAGGGGTTCGGAGTTTGAAAAACTGTTTTTT
cdr3_aa: CASRGSEFEKLFF
v_call: TRBV2
j_call: TRBJ1-4
d_call: .
clone_size: many

cdr3_nt: TGCGCCAGCAGCTCCGAGGGCCCCCCCTACGAGCAGTACTTC
cdr3_aa: CASSSEGPPYEQYF
v_call: TRBV5-1
j_call: TRBJ2-7
d_call: .
clone_size: .

cdr3_nt: TGCGCCAGCAGCTTGGAGGGGGTCACCTACGAGCAGTACTTC
cdr3_aa: CASSLEGVTYEQYF
v_call: TRBV5-1
j_call: TRBJ2-7
d_call: .
clone_size: .

cdr3_nt: TGTGCCAGCACAGGAGGGCGGAATCAGCCCCAGCATTTT
cdr3_aa: CASTGGRNQPQHF
v_call: TRBV2
j_call: TRBJ1-5
d_call: .
clone_size: .

cdr3_nt: TGTGCCAGCAGCTCTTGGACAGGGATACAAGAGACCCAGTACTTC
cdr3_aa: CASSSWTGIQETQYF
v_call: TRBV7-2
j_call: TRBJ2-5
d_call: TRBD1
clone_size: many

cdr3_nt: TGTGCCAGCAGCGTCCGTCCCTCGGGAGCGCAGTATTTT
cdr3_aa: CASSVRPSGAQYF
v_call: TRBV4-2
j_call: TRBJ2-3
d_call: .
clone_size: once

cdr3_nt: TGTGCCATCAGCCAATCCGGGACTAGCGGGTTGGGGCAGTTCTTC
cdr3_aa: CAISQSGTSGLGQFF
v_call: TRBV10-3
j_call: TRBJ2-1
d_call: TRBD2
clone_size: .

cdr3_nt: TGTGCCAGCAAGTCAGGGGCGAACACCGGGGAGCTGTTTTTT
cdr3_aa: CASKSGANTGELFF
v_call: TRBV6-1
j_call: TRBJ2-2
d_call: .
clone_size: few